The source of this TCR beta chain is a study of T cell responses to AZD1222 COVID-19 vaccine. Study results and caveats: Across the whole spike, CD4 TCRs peaked at regions 160-218 and 743-854. Only six AZD1222 recipients tested seropositive at baseline. Close to half of spike-specific TCRs reportedly recognize unmutated variant regions.

The CDR3 contains 14 residues. Losses at the gene ends were 6 bases for V and 4 bases for J; bases not matched to a gene: 3. The germline V gene encodes CDR1 SNHLY and CDR2 FYNNEI. As for this clone: The target antigen is unknown.

Assay used: immunoSEQ multiplex PCR; TCRdb lists only in-frame clones, some missing. Of about 150,000 clones listed, about 88% are singletons. The receptor comes from an adult who had recovered from COVID-19. The specimen comprised peripheral blood, sampled after recovery from COVID-19. The J gene is TRBJ2-7, the V gene TRBV2, with 13 bases that match TRBD2. This CDR3 reads CASSGLAGDYEQYF. CDR3 bases: TGTGCCAGCAGCGGACTAGCGGGGGATTACGAGCAGTACTTC.